A selection of T cell receptor beta chains follows, all from one sample in a study of blood T cells in healthy people across ages. MiXCR, applied by TCRdb to the 5' RACE reads, yields one record per CDR3 protein. The sample holds 1 million or so distinct CDR3 sequences, under 45% seen once. The specimen was blood. The receptors derive from a woman aged 55-69 years in good health. Both conserved end residues are part of each CDR3. The order of the fields is J gene, CDR3 length, clone size, D gene, V gene, CDR3 protein, CDR3 DNA. A D gene is named only where the DNA matches it firmly. Only some rows state a clone size, as once, few, many or a class for expanded clones.

TRBJ2-7,12,-,-,TRBV11-2,CASGAGSYEQYF,TGTGCCTCGGGAGCCGGTAGCTACGAGCAGTACTTC
TRBJ2-1,16,-,TRBD2,TRBV28,CASTRSSGRKYNEQFF,TGTGCCAGCACCCGATCTAGCGGGAGGAAATACAATGAGCAGTTCTTC
TRBJ2-3,15,many,TRBD2,TRBV5-1,CASSLASGNTDTQYF,TGTGCCAGCAGCTTAGCGAGCGGGAACACAGATACGCAGTATTTT
TRBJ2-7,13,-,-,TRBV18,CASSKVGRDEQYF,TGTGCCAGCTCAAAAGTGGGAAGGGACGAGCAGTACTTC
TRBJ2-5,17,-,-,TRBV7-9,CASSSTDQRGSRETQYF,TGTGCCAGCAGCTCGACGGACCAGAGGGGGTCACGAGAGACCCAGTACTTC
TRBJ2-3,15,-,-,TRBV5-1,CASSLEGGNGDTQYF,TGCGCCAGCAGCTTGGAGGGGGGCAATGGGGATACGCAGTATTTT
TRBJ1-2,15,-,TRBD1,TRBV4-1,CASSQAGTGRYGYTF,TGCGCCAGCAGCCAAGCCGGGACAGGGAGATATGGCTACACCTTC
TRBJ2-7,12,-,-,TRBV7-2,CASSSTFREQYF,TGTGCCAGCAGCTCAACCTTCCGCGAGCAGTACTTC
TRBJ2-4,16,-,TRBD1,TRBV11-1,CASSLAGIGQGNIQYF,TGTGCCAGCAGCTTAGCGGGAATCGGACAGGGGAACATTCAGTACTTC
TRBJ2-7,15,few,-,TRBV7-9,CASSFVQRGSYEQYF,TGTGCCAGCAGCTTCGTTCAGAGGGGGTCCTACGAGCAGTACTTC
TRBJ2-6,17,-,TRBD1,TRBV12-3/TRBV12-4,CASSRGQGESGANVLTF,TGTGCCAGCAGTCGGGGACAGGGGGAGTCTGGGGCCAACGTCCTGACTTTC
TRBJ2-7,16,many,TRBD1,TRBV29-1,CSVEDWGQGSAYEQYF,TGCAGCGTTGAAGATTGGGGACAGGGGTCAGCCTACGAGCAGTACTTC
TRBJ2-7,15,few,-,TRBV28,CASRIDPFSPYEQYF,TGTGCCAGCAGAATAGACCCCTTCAGTCCCTACGAGCAGTACTTC
TRBJ2-3,14,few,-,TRBV19,CASKVPGTTDTQYF,TGTGCCAGTAAGGTCCCAGGGACCACAGATACGCAGTATTTT
TRBJ2-3,15,-,-,TRBV3-1,CASSQYIAGTDTQYF,TGTGCCAGCAGCCAATATATAGCGGGCACAGATACGCAGTATTTT
TRBJ2-1,16,-,-,TRBV11-1,CASSILARVSYNEQFF,TGTGCCAGCAGCATACTAGCCCGGGTGTCCTACAATGAGCAGTTCTTC
TRBJ2-1,13,-,-,TRBV2,CANSDGMAHEQFF,TGTGCCAACAGTGATGGCATGGCCCATGAGCAGTTCTTC
TRBJ2-1,20,-,TRBD2,TRBV4-2,CASSQRTGTSGQSSYNEQFF,TGTGCCAGCAGCCAACGAACTGGGACTAGCGGGCAAAGCTCCTACAATGAGCAGTTCTTC
TRBJ2-7,15,once,-,TRBV3-1,CASSQSSGEAYEQYF,TGTGCCAGCAGCCAAAGTAGTGGGGAGGCCTACGAGCAGTACTTC
TRBJ2-4,13,many,-,TRBV20-1,CSPSVVAKNIQYF,TGCAGTCCATCGGTGGTAGCCAAAAACATTCAGTACTTC
TRBJ1-5,16,-,-,TRBV4-1,CASSQTGIGSNQPQHF,TGCGCCAGCAGCCAAACAGGGATTGGTAGCAATCAGCCCCAGCATTTT
TRBJ2-1,13,-,-,TRBV9,CASSASEYNEQFF,TGTGCCAGCAGCGCCTCAGAGTACAATGAGCAGTTCTTC
TRBJ2-1,14,-,-,TRBV6-5,CASSYARAYNEQFF,TGTGCCAGCAGTTACGCCCGGGCATACAATGAGCAGTTCTTC
TRBJ2-1,13,few,-,TRBV7-9,CASSRTQFNEQFF,TGTGCCAGCAGCAGAACACAGTTCAATGAGCAGTTCTTC